Below, one TCR beta chain is given with its context. The V gene end was trimmed by 3 bases and the J gene end by 8 bases; junction bases not matched to a gene: 6. Germline V CDR1 and CDR2: SNHLY, FYNNEI. The CDR3 loop spans 14 amino acids. The sample is drawn from a study of blood T cell repertoires in COVID-19. The overall study: The United States, Italy and Spain were the sources of the acute and convalescent COVID-19 samples.

This table comes from immunoSEQ multiplex PCR, and its TCRdb copy is limited to in-frame clones, with some not included. The table includes 250,000 to 300,000 clones, 89% detected once. The specimen was peripheral blood. The sequence was collected from a woman aged 40-49 years who had recovered from COVID-19. This chain connects TRBV2 to TRBJ2-1; 8 bases are a match to TRBD1. In DNA, the CDR3 is TGTGCCAGCAGTGAGCAGGGGGCCGCATATGAGCAGTTCTTC. Its protein is CASSEQGAAYEQFF.